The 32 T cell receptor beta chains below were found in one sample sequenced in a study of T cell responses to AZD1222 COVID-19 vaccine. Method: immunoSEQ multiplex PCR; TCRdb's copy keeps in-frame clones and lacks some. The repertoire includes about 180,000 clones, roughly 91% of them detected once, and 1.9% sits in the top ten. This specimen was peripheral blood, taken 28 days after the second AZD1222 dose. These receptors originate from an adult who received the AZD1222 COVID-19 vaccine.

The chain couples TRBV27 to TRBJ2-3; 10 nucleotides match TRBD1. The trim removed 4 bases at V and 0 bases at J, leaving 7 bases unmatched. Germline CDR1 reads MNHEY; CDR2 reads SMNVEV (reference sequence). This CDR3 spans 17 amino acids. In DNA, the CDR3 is TGTGCCAGCAGTTCCGGGACAGGGGATCCTAGCACAGATACGCAGTATTTT. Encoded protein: CASSSGTGDPSTDTQYF.

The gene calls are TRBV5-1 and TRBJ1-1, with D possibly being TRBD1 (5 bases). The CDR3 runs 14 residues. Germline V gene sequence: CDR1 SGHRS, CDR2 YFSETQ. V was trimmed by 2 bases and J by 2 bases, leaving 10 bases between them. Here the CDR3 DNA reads TGCGCCAGCAGCTTCCAGGGAAGAAACACTGAAGCTTTCTTT. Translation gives CASSFQGRNTEAFF.

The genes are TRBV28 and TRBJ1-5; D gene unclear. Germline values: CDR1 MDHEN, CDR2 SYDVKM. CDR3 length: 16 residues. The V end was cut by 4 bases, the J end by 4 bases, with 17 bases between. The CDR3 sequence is CASSSDGGPPNQPQHF. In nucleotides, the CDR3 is TGTGCCAGCAGTTCGGACGGAGGACCTCCGAATCAGCCCCAGCATTTT.

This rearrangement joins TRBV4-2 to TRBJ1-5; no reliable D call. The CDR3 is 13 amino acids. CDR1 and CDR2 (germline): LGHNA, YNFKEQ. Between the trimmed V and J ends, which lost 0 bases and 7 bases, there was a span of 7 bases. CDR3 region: CASSQDLEQPQHF. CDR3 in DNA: TGTGCCAGCAGCCAAGATTTGGAACAGCCCCAGCATTTT.

CDR3 nucleotides: TGTGCCAGCAGCGACCGTCAAAATCAGCCCCAGCATTTT. Protein sequence: CASSDRQNQPQHF. The gene calls are TRBV6-5 and TRBJ1-5, with no clear D. Per the germline V gene, CDR1 is MNHEY and CDR2 is SVGAGI. This CDR3 is 13 amino acids long. V lost 6 bases and J 4 bases, leaving 10 bases between the germline ends.

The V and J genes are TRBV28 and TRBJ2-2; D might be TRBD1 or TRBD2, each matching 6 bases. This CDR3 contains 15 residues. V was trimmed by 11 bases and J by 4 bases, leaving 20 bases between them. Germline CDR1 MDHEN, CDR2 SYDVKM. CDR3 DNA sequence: TGTGCCTCCAACGGGGGCAGGGCGAGCACCGGGGAGCTGTTTTTT. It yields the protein CASNGGRASTGELFF.

The DNA of the CDR3 is TGCAGCGTCGCGAGTCTAGCGGGAGGCGACGAGCAGTACTTC. Amino acid sequence: CSVASLAGGDEQYF. This chain links TRBV29-1 with TRBJ2-7, with 11 positions matching TRBD2. V trimming: 6 bases; J trimming: 5 bases; junction bases outside the gene matches: 9. Germline loops: CDR1 SQVTM, CDR2 ANQGSEA. The CDR3 has 14 residues.

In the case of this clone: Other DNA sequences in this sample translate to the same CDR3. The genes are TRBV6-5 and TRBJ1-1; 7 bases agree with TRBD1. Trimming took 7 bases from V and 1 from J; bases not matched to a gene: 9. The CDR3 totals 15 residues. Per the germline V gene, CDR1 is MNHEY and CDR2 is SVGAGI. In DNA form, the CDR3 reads TGTGCCAGCACCCCAAGGGGGCAAGGGAACACTGAAGCTTTCTTT. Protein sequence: CASTPRGQGNTEAFF.

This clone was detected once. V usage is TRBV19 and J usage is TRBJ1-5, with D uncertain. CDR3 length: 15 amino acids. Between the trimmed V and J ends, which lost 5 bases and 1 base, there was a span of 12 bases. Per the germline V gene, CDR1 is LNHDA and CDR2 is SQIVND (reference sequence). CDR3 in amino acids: CASSLYTSSNQPQHF. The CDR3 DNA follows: TGTGCCAGTAGTCTCTACACCTCGAGCAATCAGCCCCAGCATTTT.

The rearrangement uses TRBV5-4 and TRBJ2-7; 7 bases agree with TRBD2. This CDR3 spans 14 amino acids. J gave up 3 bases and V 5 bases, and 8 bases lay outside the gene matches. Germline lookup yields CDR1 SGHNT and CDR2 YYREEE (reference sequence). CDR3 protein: CASSPSGINYEQYF. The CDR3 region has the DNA TGTGCCAGCAGTCCTAGCGGAATAAACTACGAGCAGTACTTC. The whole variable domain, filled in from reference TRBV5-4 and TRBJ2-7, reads ETGVTQSPTHLIKTRGQQVTLRCSSQSGHNTVSWYQQALGQGPQFIFQYYREEENGRGNFPPRFSGLQFPNYSSELNVNALELDDSALYLCASSPSGINYEQYFGPGTRLTVT.

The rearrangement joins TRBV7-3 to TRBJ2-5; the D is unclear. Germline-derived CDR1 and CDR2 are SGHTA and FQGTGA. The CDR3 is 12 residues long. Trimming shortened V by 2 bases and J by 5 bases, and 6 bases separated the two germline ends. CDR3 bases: TGTGCCAGCAGCTTAGATCGGGAGACCCAGTACTTC. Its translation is CASSLDRETQYF.

The CDR3 coding sequence is TGTGCCAGCAGCACCCAGGGACTAGGAGAGACCCAGTACTTC. Residues: CASSTQGLGETQYF. V usage is TRBV5-8 and J usage is TRBJ2-5, with 8 bases that match TRBD2. This CDR3 comprises 14 residues. Germline V lookup: CDR1 SGHTS, CDR2 YDEGEE. Trimming removed 4 bases from V and 4 bases from J; junction bases left unmatched: 6.

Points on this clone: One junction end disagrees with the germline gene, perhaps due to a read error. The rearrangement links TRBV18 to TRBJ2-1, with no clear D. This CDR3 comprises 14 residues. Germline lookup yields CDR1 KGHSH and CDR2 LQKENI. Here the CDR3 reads CASAPAGYYNEQFF. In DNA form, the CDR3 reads TGTGCCAGCGCACCGGCTGGATATTACAATGAGCAGTTCTTC.

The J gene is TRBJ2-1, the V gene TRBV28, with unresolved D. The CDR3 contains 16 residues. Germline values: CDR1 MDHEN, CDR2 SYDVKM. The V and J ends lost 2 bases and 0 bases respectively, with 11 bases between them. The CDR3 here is CASSLGASSSYNEQFF. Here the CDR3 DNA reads TGTGCCAGCAGTTTAGGAGCGTCGAGCTCCTACAATGAGCAGTTCTTC.

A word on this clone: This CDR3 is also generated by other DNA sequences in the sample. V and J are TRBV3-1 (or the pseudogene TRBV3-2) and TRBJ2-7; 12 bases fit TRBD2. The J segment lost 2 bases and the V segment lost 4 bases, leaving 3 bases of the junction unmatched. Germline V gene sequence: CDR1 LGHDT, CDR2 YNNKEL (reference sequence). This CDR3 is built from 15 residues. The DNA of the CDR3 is TGTGCCAGCAGCCCCGGGACTAGCGGGCCCTACGAGCAGTACTTC. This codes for CASSPGTSGPYEQYF.

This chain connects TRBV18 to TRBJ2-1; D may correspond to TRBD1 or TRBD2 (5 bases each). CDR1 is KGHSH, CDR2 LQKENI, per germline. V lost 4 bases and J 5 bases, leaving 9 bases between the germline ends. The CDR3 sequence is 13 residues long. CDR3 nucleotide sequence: TGTGCCAGCTCACGGGACGGTAACAATGAGCAGTTCTTC. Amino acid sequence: CASSRDGNNEQFF.

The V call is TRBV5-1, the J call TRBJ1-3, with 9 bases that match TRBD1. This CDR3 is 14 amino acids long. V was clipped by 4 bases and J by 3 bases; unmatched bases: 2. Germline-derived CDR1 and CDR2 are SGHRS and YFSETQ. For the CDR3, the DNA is TGCGCCAGCAGCCCGGGACAGGGTGGAAACACCATATATTTT. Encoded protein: CASSPGQGGNTIYF.

The CDR3: CASSVGPGAYQPQHF. The CDR3 DNA sequence: TGTGCCAGCAGCGTAGGGCCCGGGGCCTATCAGCCCCAGCATTTT. The gene calls are TRBV9 and TRBJ1-5, with D possibly matching TRBD1 (5 bases). Germline assignment: CDR1 SGDLS and CDR2 YYNGEE. The CDR3 has 15 amino acids. V was pared by 0 bases and J by 5 bases, with 12 bases between.

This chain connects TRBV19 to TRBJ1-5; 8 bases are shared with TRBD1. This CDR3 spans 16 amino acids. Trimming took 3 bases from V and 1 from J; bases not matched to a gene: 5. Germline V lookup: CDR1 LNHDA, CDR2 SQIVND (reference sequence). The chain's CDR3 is CASSIQTGGSNQPQHF. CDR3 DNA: TGTGCCAGTAGTATTCAAACAGGGGGGAGCAATCAGCCCCAGCATTTT.

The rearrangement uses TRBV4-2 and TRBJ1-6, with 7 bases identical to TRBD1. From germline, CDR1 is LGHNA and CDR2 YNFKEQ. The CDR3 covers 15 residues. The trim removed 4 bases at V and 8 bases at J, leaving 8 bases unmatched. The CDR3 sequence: CASSRGDREHSPLHF. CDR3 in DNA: TGTGCCAGCAGCCGGGGAGACAGGGAGCATTCACCCCTCCACTTT.

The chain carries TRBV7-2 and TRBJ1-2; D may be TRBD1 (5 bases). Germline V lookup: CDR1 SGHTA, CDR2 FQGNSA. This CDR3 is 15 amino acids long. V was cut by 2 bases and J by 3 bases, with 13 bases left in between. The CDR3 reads CASSLLARDDYGYTF. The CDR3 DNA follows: TGTGCCAGCAGCTTATTAGCCAGGGACGACTATGGCTACACCTTC.

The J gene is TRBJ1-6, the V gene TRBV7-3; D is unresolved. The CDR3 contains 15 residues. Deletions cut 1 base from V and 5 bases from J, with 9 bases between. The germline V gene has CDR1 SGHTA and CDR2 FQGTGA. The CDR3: CASSLNPNHNSPLHF. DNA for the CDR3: TGTGCCAGCAGCTTAAATCCCAACCATAATTCACCCCTCCACTTT.

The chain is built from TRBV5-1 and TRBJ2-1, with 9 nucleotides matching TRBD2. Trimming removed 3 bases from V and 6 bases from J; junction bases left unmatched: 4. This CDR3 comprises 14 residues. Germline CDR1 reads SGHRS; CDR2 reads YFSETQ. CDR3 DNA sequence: TGCGCCAGCAGCTCGCGGGAGGGGGGCAATGAGCAGTTCTTC. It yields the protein CASSSREGGNEQFF.

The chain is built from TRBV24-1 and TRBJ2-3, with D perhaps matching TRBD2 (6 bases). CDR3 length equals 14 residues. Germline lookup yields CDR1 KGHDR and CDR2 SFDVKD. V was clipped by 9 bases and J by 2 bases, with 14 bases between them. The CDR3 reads CATAGSRNTDTQYF. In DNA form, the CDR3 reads TGTGCCACCGCCGGGAGCCGAAACACAGATACGCAGTATTTT.

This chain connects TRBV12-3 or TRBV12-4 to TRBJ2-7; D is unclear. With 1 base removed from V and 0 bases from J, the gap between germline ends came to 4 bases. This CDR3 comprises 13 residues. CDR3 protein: CASSLGASYEQYF. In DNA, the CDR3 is TGTGCCAGCAGTTTAGGGGCCTCCTACGAGCAGTACTTC.

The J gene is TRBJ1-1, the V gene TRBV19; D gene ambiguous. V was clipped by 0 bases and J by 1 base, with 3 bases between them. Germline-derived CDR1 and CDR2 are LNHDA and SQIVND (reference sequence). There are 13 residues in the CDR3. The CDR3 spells CASSIDGNTEAFF. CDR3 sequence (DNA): TGTGCCAGTAGTATAGACGGGAACACTGAAGCTTTCTTT.

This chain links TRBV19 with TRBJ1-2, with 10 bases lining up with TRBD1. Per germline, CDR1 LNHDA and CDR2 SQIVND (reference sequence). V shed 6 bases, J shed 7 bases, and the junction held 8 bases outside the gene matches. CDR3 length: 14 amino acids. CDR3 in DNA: TGTGCCAGTAGCCCGACAGGGGGCGCTTTTGGCTACACCTTC. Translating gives CASSPTGGAFGYTF. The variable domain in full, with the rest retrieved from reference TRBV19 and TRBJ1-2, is DGGITQSPKYLFRKEGQNVTLSCEQNLNHDAMYWYRQDPGQGLRLIYYSQIVNDFQKGDIAEGYSVSREKKESFPLTVTSAQKNPTAFYLCASSPTGGAFGYTFGSGTRLTVV.

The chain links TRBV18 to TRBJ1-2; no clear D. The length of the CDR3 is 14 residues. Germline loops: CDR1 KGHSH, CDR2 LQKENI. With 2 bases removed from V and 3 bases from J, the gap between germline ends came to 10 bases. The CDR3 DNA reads TGTGCCAGCTCACCAACCCGACAACACTATGGCTACACCTTC. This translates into CASSPTRQHYGYTF.

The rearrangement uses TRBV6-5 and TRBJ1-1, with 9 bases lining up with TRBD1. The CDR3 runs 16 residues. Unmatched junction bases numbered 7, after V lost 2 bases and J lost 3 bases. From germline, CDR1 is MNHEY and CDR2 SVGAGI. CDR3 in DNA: TGTGCCAGCAGTTACAACAGGGGGCAAGGGTACACTGAAGCTTTCTTT. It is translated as CASSYNRGQGYTEAFF.

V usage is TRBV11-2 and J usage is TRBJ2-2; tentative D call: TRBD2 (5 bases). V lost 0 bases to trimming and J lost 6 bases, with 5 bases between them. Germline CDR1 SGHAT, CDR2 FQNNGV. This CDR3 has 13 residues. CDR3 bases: TGTGCCAGCAGCTTAGAACTAGCCGGGGAGCTGTTTTTT. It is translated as CASSLELAGELFF.

The CDR3: CASYYKGTANYGYTF. DNA of the CDR3: TGTGCCAGCTACTACAAGGGGACAGCTAACTATGGCTACACCTTC. The chain links TRBV6-5 to TRBJ1-2; 7 bases map to TRBD1. V lost 8 bases and J lost 0; bases outside the gene matches: 9. The germline CDR1 and CDR2 sequences are MNHEY and SVGAGI. There are 15 residues in the CDR3.

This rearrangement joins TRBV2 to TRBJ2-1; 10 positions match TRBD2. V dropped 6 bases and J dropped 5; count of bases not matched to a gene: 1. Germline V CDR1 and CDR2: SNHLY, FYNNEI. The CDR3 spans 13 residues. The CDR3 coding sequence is TGTGCCAGCAGCGGACTAGCGGACAATGAGCAGTTCTTC. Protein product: CASSGLADNEQFF.